The clone carrying this TCR beta chain was seen a single time. The target antigen is unknown. Trimming removed 3 bases from V and 5 bases from J, with 7 bases in between. The CDR3 loop spans 12 amino acids. Germline V gene lookup returns CDR1 SGHTA and CDR2 FQGNSA. The data belong to a study of T cell responses to AZD1222 COVID-19 vaccine. Study-wide results and limits: The CD4 TCRs associated with vaccination extended across spike and predominated at 160-218 and 743-854.

Assay: immunoSEQ multiplex PCR; the TCRdb copy retains only in-frame clones and omits some. The sample holds 99,000 or so clones, 86% seen once. The sequence was obtained from an adult who received the MenACWY meningococcal vaccine as a control. The sample in question was peripheral blood, obtained 28 days after the second dose of the MenACWY control vaccine. The chain couples TRBV7-2 to TRBJ1-2; D is perhaps TRBD1 (5 bases). The CDR3 DNA sequence: TGTGCCAGCAGCTTTGCAGGGTATGGCTACACCTTC. Amino acid sequence: CASSFAGYGYTF.